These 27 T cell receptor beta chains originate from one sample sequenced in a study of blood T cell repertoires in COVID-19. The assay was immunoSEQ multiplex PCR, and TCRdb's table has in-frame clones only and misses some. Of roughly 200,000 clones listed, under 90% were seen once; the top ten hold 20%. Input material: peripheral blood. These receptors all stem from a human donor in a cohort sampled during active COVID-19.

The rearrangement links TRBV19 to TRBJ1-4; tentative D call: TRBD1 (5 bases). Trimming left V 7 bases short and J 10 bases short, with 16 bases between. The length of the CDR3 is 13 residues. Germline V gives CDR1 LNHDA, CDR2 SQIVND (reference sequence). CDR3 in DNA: TGTGCCAGTACCGGGAGGGGCTCAGGAAAACTGTTTTTT. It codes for CASTGRGSGKLFF.

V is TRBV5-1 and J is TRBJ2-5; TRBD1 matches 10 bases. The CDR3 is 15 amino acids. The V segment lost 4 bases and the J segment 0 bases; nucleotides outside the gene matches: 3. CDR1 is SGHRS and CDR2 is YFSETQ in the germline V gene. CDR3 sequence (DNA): TGCGCCAGCAGCCGGGACAGGGGATACCAAGAGACCCAGTACTTC. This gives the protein CASSRDRGYQETQYF.

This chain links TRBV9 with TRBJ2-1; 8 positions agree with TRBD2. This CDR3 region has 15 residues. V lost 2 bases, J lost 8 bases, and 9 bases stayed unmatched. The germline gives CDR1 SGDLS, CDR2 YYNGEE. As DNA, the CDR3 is TGTGCCAGCAGCGTTAGCGGGACTAGTTTCGATGAGCAGTTCTTC. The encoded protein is CASSVSGTSFDEQFF.

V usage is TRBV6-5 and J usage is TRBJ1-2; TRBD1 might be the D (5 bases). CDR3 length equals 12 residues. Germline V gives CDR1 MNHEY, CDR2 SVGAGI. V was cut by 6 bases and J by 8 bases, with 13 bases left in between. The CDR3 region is CASRGPGQGYTF. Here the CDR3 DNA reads TGTGCCAGCAGGGGGCCAGGGCAAGGCTACACCTTC.

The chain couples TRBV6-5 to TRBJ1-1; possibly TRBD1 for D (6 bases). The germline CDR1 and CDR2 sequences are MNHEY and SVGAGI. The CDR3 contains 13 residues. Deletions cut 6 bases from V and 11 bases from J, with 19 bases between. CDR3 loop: CASRGRAGGLAFF. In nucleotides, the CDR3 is TGTGCCAGCAGAGGGCGCGCGGGGGGCTTGGCTTTCTTT.

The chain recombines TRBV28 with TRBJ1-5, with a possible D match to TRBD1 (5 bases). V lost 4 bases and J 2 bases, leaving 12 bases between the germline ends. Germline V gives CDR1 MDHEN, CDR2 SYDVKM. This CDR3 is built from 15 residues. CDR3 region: CASSSGGTGNQPQHF. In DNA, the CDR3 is TGTGCCAGCAGTTCGGGGGGGACGGGCAATCAGCCCCAGCATTTT.

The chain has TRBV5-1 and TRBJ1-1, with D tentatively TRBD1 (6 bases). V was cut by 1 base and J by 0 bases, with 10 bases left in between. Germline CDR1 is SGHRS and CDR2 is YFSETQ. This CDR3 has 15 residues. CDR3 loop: CASSLMGHLNTEAFF. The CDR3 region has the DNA TGCGCCAGCAGCTTGATGGGACACTTGAACACTGAAGCTTTCTTT. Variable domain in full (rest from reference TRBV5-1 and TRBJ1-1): KAGVTQTPRYLIKTRGQQVTLSCSPISGHRSVSWYQQTPGQGLQFLFEYFSETQRNKGNFPGRFSGRQFSNSRSEMNVSTLELGDSALYLCASSLMGHLNTEAFFGQGTRLTVV.

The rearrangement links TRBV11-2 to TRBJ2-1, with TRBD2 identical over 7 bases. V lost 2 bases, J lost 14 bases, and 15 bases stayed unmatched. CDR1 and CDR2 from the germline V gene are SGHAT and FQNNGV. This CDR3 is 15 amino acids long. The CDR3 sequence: CASSLSLILARREFF. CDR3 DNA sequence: TGTGCCAGCAGCTTAAGCCTAATACTAGCGCGAAGGGAGTTCTTC.

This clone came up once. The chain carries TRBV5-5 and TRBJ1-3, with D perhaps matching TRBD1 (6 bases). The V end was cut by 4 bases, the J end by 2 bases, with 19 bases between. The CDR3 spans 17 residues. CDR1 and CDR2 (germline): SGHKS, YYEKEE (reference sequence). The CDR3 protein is CASSNLGGLEAGNTIYF. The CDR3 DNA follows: TGTGCCAGCAGCAACCTGGGGGGGCTAGAAGCTGGAAACACCATATATTTT.

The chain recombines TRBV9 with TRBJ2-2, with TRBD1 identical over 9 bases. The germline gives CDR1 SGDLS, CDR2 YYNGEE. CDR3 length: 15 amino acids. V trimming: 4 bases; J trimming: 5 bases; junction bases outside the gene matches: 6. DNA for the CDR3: TGTGCCAGCAGCTTCGGACAGGGGTCGACCGGGGAGCTGTTTTTT. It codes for CASSFGQGSTGELFF. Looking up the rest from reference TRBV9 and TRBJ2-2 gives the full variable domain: DSGVTQTPKHLITATGQRVTLRCSPRSGDLSVYWYQQSLDQGLQFLIQYYNGEERAKGNILERFSAQQFPDLHSELNLSSLELGDSALYFCASSFGQGSTGELFFGEGSRLTVL.

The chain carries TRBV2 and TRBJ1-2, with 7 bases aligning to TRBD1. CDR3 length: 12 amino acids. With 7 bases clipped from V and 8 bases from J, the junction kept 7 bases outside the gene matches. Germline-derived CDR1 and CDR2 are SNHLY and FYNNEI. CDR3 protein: CASTRQGEGYTF. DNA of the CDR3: TGTGCCAGCACGAGACAGGGAGAAGGCTACACCTTC.

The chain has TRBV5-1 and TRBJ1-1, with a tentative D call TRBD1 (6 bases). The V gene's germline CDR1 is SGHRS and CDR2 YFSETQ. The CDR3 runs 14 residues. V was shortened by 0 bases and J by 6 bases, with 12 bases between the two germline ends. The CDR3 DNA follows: TGCGCCAGCAGCTTGGGACAGGTGGTGTCTGAAGCTTTCTTT. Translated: CASSLGQVVSEAFF. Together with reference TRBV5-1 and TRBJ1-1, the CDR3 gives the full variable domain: KAGVTQTPRYLIKTRGQQVTLSCSPISGHRSVSWYQQTPGQGLQFLFEYFSETQRNKGNFPGRFSGRQFSNSRSEMNVSTLELGDSALYLCASSLGQVVSEAFFGQGTRLTVV.

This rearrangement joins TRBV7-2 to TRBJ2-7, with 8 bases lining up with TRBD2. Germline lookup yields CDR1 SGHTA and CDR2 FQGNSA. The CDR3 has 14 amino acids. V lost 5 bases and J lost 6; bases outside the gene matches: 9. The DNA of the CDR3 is TGTGCCAGCAGCCGGGAGGGAGAGACCTCCGAGCAGTACTTC. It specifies CASSREGETSEQYF.

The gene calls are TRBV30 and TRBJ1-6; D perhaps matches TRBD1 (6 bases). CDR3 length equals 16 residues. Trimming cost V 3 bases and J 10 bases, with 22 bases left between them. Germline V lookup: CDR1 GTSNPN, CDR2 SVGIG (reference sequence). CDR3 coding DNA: TGTGCCTGGAGCGCAGGAATAGGGGGTACGAAATCACCCCTCCACTTT. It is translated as CAWSAGIGGTKSPLHF.

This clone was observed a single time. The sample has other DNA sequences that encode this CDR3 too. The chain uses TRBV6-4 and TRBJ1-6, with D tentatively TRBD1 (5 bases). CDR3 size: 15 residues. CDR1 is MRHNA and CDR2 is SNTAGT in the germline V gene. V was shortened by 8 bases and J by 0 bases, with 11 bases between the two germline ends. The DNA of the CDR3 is TGTGCCAGCCGGACCGACAGCTCCTATAATTCACCCCTCCACTTT. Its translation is CASRTDSSYNSPLHF.

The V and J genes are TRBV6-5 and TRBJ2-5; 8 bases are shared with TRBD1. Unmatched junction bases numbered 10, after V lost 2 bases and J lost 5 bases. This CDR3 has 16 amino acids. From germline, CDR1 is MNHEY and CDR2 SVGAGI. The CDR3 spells CASSYASPRTGETQYF. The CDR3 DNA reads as TGTGCCAGCAGTTACGCCTCCCCCCGGACAGGGGAGACCCAGTACTTC.

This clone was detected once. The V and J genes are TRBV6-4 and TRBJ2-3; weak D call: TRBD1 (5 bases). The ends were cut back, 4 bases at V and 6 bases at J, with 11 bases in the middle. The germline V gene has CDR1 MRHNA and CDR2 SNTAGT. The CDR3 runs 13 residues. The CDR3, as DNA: TGTGCCAGCAGTGTCCCAGGGTCGGATACGCAGTATTTT. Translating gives CASSVPGSDTQYF.

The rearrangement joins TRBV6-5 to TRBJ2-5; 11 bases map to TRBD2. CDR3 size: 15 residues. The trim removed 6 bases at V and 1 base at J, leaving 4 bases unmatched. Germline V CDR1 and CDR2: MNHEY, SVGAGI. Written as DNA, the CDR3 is TGTGCCAGCAGAACTAGCGGGGGCCTCCAAGAGACCCAGTACTTC. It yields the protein CASRTSGGLQETQYF.

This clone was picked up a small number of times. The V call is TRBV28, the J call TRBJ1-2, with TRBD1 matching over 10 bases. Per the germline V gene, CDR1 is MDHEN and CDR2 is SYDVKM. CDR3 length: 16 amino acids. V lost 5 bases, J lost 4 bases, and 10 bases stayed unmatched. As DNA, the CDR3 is TGTGCCAGCAGTGCCACCGGGACAGGGGTGACCTATGGCTACACCTTC. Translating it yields CASSATGTGVTYGYTF.

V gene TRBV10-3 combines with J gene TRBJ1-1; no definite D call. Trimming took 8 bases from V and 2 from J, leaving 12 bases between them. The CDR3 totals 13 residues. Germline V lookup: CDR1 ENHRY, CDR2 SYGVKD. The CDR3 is CAIVRESNTEAFF. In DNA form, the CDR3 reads TGTGCCATCGTCCGAGAGTCCAACACTGAAGCTTTCTTT.

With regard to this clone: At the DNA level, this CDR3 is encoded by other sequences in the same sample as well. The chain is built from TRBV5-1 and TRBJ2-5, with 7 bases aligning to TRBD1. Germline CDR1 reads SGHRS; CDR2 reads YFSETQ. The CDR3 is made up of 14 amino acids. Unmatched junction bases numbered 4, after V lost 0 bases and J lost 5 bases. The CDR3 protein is CASSLGQGLETQYF. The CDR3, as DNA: TGCGCCAGCAGCTTGGGACAGGGTCTGGAGACCCAGTACTTC.

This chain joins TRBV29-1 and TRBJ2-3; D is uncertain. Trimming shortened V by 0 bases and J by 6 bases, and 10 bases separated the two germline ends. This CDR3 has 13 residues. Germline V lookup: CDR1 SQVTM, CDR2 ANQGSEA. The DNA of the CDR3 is TGCAGCGTTGAAGAGGCCCGACACGATACGCAGTATTTT. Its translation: CSVEEARHDTQYF.

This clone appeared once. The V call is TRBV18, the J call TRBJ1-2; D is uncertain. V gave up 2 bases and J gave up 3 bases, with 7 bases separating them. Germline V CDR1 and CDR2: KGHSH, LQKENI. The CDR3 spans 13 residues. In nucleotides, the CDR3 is TGTGCCAGCTCACCATCCGGTGACTATGGCTACACCTTC. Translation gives CASSPSGDYGYTF.

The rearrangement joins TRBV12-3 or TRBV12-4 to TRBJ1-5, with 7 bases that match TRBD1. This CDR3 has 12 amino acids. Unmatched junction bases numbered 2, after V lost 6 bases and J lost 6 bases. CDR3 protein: CASRTGPQPQHF. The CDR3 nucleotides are TGTGCCAGCAGGACAGGGCCTCAGCCCCAGCATTTT.

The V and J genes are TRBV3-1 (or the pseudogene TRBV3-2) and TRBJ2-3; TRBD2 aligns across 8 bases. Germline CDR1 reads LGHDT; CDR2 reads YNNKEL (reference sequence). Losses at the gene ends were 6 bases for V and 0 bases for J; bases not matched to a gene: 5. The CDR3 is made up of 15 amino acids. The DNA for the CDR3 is TGTGCCAGCAGTCTAGCGGGTCTTAGCACAGATACGCAGTATTTT. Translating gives CASSLAGLSTDTQYF.

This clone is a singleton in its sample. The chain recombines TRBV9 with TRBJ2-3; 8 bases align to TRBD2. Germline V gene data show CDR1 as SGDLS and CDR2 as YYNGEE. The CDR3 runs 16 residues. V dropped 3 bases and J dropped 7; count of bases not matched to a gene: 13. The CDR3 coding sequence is TGTGCCAGCAGCGGGATCCCGGGGGGGCCTCAAAATACGCAGTATTTT. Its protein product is CASSGIPGGPQNTQYF.

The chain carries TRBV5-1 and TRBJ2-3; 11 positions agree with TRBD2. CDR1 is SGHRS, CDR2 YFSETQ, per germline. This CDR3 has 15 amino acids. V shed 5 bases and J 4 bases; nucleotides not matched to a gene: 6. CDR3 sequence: CASSPVLAGADTQYF. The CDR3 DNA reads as TGCGCCAGCAGTCCCGTACTAGCGGGAGCAGATACGCAGTATTTT.